This T cell receptor beta chain was recorded in a study of blood T cell repertoires in COVID-19. Study details: The samples span acute and convalescent COVID-19 from the United States, Italy and Spain. T cells, B-cell-depleted T cells, or PBMCs supplied cDNA or gDNA.

Per the original methods: For nucleated cells, counts were estimated from reference gene primer amplification. Only in-frame clones appear in the TCRdb table, and some are missing; sequencing was by immunoSEQ multiplex PCR. V, J and clone size are taken as reported in that table, and D and trimming were inferred from the DNA itself. This sample has some 80,000 clones, with 81% found just once. V shed 5 bases, J shed 1 base, and the junction held 7 bases outside the gene matches. The CDR3 runs to 15 residues. Germline assignment: CDR1 MDHEN and CDR2 SYDVKM. The specimen was peripheral blood. This chain uses TRBV28 with TRBJ1-1; 7 bases fit TRBD1. This clonotype originated in an elderly man with acute or convalescent COVID-19. CDR3 region: CASSLFQGENTEAFF. Here the CDR3 DNA reads TGTGCCAGCAGTCTATTCCAGGGGGAGAACACTGAAGCTTTCTTT.